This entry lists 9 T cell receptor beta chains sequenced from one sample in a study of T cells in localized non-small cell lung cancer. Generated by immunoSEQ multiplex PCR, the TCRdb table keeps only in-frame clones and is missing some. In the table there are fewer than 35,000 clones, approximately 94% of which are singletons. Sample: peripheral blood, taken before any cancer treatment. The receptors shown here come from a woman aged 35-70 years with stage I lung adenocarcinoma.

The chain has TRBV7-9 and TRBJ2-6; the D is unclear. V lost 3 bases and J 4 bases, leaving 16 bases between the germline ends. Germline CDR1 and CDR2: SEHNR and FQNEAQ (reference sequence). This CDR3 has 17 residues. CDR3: CASSLGYPLFGANVLTF. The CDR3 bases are TGTGCCAGCAGCTTGGGTTACCCGTTATTCGGGGCCAACGTCCTGACTTTC.

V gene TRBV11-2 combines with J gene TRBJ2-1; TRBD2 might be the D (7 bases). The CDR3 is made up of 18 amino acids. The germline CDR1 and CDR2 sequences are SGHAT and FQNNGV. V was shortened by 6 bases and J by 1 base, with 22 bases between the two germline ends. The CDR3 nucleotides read TGTGCCAGCAGTCTTAGAAAGGGACGGGGGGCGTCCTACAATGAGCAGTTCTTC. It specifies CASSLRKGRGASYNEQFF.

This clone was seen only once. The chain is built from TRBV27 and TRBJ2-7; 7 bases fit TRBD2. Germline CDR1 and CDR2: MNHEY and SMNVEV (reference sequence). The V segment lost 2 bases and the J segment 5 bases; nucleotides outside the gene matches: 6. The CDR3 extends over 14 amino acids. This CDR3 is CASSLGRGFDEQYF. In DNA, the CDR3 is TGTGCCAGCAGTTTAGGGCGGGGGTTTGACGAGCAGTACTTC.

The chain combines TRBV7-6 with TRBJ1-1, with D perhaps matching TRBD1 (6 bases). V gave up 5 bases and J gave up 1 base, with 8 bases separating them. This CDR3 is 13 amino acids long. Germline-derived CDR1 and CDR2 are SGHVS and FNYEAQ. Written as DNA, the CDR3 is TGTGCCAGCAGCCAACAGGGGAACACTGAAGCTTTCTTT. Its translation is CASSQQGNTEAFF. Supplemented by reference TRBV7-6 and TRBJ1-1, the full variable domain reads GAGVSQSPRYKVTKRGQDVALRCDPISGHVSLYWYRQALGQGPEFLTYFNYEAQQDKSGLPNDRFSAERPEGSISTLTIQRTEQRDSAMYRCASSQQGNTEAFFGQGTRLTVV.

The CDR3 nucleotides are TGTGCCAGTAGTGTTGACGTAGGTGGGAGTTCACCCCTCCACTTT. Its translation: CASSVDVGGSSPLHF. The chain combines TRBV19 with TRBJ1-6; D is undetermined. The CDR3 is made up of 15 amino acids. Germline CDR1 LNHDA, CDR2 SQIVND (reference sequence). Trimming took off 5 bases at V and 9 bases at J, with 17 bases between the two ends.

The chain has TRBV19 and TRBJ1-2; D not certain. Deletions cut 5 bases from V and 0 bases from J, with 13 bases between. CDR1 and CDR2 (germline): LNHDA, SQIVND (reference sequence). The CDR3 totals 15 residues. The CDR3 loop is CASSSRTVANYGYTF. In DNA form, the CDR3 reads TGTGCCAGTAGTTCAAGGACGGTAGCTAACTATGGCTACACCTTC.

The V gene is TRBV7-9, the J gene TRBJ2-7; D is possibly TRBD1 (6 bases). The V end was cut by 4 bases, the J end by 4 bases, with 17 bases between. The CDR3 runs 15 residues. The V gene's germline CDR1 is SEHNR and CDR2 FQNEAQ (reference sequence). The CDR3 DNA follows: TGTGCCAGCAGCTCGATCGGGACATCTCTATACGAGCAGTACTTC. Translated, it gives CASSSIGTSLYEQYF.

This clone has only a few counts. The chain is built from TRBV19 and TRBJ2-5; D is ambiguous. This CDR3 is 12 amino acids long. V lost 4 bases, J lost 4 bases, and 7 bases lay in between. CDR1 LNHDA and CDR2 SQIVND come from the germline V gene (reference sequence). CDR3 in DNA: TGTGCCAGTAGTAGGTGGGGAGAGACCCAGTACTTC. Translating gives CASSRWGETQYF.

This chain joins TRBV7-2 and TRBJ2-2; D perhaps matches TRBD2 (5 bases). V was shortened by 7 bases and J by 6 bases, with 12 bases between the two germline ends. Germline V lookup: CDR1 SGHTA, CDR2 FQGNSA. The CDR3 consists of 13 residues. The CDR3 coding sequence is TGTGCCAGCATCCCACTAGTTCCCGGGGAGCTGTTTTTT. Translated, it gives CASIPLVPGELFF. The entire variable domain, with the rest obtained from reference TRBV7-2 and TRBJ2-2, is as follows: GAGVSQSPSNKVTEKGKDVELRCDPISGHTALYWYRQSLGQGLEFLIYFQGNSAPDKSGLPSDRFSAERTGGSVSTLTIQRTQQEDSAVYLCASIPLVPGELFFGEGSRLTVL.